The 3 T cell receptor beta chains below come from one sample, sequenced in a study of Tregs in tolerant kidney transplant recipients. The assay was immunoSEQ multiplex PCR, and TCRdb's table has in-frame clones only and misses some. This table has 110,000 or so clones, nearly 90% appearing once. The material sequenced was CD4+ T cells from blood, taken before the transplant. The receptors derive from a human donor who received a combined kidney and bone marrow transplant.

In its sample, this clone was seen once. The CDR3 sequence is CASSPGTLRRGGAETQYF. CDR3 coding DNA: TGCGCCAGCAGCCCCGGAACCCTGCGGCGGGGGGGGGCGGAGACCCAGTACTTC. The chain combines TRBV5-1 with TRBJ2-5; 9 positions match TRBD2. Looked up from germline, CDR1 is SGHRS and CDR2 is YFSETQ. CDR3 length: 18 amino acids. The V and J ends lost 4 bases and 5 bases, in that order; junction bases with no gene match: 18.

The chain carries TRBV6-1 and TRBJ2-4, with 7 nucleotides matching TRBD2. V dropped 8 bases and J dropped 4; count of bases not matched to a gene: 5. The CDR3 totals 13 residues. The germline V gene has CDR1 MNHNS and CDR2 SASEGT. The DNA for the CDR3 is TGTGCCAGCTCAAATAGCGGGAAAAACATTCAGTACTTC. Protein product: CASSNSGKNIQYF.

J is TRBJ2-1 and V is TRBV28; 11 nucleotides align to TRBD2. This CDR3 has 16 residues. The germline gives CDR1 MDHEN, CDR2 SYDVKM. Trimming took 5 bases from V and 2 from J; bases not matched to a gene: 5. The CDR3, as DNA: TGTGCCAGCAGTACCCTAGCGGGAGGCCCCTACAATGAGCAGTTCTTC. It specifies CASSTLAGGPYNEQFF.